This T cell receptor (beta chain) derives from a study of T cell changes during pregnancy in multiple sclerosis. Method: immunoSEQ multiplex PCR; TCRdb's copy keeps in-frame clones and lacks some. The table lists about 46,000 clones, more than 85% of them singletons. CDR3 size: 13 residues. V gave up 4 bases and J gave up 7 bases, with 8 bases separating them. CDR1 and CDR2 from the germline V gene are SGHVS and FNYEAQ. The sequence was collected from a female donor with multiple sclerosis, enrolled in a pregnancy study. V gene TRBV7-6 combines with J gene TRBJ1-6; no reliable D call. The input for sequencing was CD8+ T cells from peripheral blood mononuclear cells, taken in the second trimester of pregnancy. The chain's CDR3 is CASSSSGNSPLHF. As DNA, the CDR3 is TGTGCCAGCAGCTCCTCCGGGAATTCACCCCTCCACTTT.